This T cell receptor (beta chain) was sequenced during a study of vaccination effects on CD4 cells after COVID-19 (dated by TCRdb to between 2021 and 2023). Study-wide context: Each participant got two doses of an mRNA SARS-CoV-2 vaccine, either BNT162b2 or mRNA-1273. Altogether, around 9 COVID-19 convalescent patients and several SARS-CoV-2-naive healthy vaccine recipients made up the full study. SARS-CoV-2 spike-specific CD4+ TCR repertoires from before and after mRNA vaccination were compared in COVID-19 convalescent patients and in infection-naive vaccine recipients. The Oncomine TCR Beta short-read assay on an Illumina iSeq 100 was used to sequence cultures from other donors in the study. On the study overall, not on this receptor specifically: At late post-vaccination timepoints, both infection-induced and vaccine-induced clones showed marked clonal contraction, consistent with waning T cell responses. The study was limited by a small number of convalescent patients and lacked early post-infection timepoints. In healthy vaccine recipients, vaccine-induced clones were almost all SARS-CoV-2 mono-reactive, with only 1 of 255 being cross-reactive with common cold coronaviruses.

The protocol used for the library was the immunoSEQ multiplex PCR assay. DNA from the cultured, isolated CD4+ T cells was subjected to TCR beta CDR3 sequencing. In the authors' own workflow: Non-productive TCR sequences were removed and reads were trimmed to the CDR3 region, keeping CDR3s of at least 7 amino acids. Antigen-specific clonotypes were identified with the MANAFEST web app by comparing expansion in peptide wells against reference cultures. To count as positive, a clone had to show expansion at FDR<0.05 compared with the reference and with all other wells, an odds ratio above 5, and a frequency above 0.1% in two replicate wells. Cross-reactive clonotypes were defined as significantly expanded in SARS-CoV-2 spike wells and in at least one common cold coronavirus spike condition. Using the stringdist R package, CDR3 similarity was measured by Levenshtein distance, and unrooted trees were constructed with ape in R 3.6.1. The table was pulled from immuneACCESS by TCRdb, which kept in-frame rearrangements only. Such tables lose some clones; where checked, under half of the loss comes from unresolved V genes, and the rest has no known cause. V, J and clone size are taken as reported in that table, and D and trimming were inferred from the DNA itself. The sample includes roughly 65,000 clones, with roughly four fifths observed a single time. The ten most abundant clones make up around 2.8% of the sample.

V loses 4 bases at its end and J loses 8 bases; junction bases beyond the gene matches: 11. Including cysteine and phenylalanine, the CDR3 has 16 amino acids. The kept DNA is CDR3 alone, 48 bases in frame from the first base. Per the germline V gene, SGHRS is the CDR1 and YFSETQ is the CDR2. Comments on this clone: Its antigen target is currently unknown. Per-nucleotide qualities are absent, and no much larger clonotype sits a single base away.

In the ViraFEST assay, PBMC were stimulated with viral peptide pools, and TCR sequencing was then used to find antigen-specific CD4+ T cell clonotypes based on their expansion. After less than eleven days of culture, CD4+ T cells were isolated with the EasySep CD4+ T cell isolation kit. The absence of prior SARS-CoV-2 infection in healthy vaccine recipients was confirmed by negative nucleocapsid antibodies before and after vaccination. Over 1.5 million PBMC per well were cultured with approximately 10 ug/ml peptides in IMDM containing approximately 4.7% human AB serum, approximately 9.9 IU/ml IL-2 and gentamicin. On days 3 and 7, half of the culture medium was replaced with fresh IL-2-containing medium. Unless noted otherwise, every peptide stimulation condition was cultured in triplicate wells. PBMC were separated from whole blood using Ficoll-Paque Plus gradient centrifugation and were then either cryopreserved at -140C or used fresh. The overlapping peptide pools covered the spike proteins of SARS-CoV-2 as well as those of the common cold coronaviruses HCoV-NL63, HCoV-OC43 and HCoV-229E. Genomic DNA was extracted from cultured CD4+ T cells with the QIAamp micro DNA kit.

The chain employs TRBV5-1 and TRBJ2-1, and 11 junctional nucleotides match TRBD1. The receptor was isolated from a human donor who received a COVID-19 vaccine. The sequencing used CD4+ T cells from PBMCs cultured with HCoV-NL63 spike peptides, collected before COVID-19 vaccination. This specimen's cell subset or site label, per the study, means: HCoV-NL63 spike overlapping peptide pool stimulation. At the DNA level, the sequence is TGCGCCAGCAGCCCTATCGCCGGGACAGGGGGTGATGAGCAGTTCTTC. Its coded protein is CASSPIAGTGGDEQFF.